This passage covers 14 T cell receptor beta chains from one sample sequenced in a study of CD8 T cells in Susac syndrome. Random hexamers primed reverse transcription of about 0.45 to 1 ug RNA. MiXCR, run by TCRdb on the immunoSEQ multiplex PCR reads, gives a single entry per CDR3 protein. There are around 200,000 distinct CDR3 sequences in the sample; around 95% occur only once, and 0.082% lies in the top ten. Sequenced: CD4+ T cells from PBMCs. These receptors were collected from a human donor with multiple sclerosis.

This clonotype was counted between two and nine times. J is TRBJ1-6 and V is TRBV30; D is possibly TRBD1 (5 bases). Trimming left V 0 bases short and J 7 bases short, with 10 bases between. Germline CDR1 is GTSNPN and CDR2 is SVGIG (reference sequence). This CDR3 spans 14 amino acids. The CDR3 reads CAWSVRQMNSPLHF. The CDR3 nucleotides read TGTGCCTGGAGTGTACGACAGATGAATTCACCCCTCCACTTT.

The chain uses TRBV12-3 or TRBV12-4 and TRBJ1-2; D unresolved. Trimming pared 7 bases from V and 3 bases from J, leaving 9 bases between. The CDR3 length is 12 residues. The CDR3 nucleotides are TGTGCCAGCACCTCACACTACTATGGCTACACCTTC. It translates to CASTSHYYGYTF.

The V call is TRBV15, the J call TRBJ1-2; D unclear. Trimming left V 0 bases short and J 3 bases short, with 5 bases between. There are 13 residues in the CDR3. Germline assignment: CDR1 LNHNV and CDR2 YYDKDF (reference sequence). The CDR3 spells CATSRDSHYGYTF. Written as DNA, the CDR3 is TGTGCCACCAGCAGAGATTCCCACTATGGCTACACCTTC.

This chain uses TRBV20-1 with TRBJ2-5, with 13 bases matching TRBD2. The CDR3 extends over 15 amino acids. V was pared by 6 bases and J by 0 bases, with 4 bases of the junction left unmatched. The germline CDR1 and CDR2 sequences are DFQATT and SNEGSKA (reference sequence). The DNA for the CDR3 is TGCAGTGCCTCCGGACTAGCGGGGGACCAAGAGACCCAGTACTTC. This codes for CSASGLAGDQETQYF.

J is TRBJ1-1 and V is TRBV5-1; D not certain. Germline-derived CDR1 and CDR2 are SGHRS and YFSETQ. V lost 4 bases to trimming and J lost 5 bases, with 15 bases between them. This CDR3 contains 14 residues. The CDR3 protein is CASSRNFAPTEAFF. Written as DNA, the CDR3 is TGCGCCAGCAGCAGGAACTTTGCGCCGACTGAAGCTTTCTTT.

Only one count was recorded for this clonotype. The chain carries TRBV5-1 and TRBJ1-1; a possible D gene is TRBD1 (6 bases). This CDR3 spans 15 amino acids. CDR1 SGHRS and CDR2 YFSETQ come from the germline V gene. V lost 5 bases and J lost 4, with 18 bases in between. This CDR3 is CASRVLGRGSTEAFF. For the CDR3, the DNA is TGCGCCAGCAGAGTACTAGGCAGGGGAAGCACTGAAGCTTTCTTT.

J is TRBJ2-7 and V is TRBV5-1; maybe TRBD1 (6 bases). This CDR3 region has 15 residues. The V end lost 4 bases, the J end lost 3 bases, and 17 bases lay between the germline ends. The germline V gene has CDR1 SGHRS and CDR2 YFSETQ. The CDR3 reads CASSTHPDRDYEQYF. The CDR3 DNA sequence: TGCGCCAGCAGCACCCACCCGGACAGAGACTACGAGCAGTACTTC.

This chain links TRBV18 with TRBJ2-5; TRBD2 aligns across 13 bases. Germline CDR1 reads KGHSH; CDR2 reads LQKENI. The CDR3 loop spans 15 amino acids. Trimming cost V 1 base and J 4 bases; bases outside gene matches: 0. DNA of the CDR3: TGTGCCAGCTCACCACGACTAGCGGGGGGAGAGACCCAGTACTTC. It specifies CASSPRLAGGETQYF.

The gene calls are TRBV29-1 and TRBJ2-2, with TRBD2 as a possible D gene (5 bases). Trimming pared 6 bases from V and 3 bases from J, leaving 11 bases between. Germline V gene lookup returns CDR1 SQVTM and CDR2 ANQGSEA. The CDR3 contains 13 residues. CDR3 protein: CSVEGLDTGELFF. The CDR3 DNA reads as TGCAGCGTCGAGGGTCTGGACACCGGGGAGCTGTTTTTT.

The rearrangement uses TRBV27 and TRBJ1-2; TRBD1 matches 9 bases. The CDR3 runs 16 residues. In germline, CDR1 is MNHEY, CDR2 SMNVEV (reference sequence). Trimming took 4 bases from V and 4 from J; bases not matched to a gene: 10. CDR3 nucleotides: TGTGCCAGCAGTTACCTACAGGGGGCGCGCGGCTATGGCTACACCTTC. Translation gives CASSYLQGARGYGYTF.

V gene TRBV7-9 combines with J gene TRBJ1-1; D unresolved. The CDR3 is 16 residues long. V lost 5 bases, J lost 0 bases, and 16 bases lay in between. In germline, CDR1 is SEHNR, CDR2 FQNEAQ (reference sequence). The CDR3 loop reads CASSPRVGAMNTEAFF. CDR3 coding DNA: TGTGCCAGCAGCCCCAGAGTCGGTGCGATGAACACTGAAGCTTTCTTT.

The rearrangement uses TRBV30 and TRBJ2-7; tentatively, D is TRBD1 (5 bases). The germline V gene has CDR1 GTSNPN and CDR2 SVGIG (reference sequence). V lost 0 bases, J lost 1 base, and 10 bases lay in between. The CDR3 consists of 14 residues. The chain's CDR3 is CAWSVQGKSYEQYF. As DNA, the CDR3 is TGTGCCTGGAGTGTCCAGGGAAAATCCTACGAGCAGTACTTC. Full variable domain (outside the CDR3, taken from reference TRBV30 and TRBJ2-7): SQTIHQWPATLVQPVGSPLSLECTVEGTSNPNLYWYRQAAGRGLQLLFYSVGIGQISSEVPQNLSASRPQDRQFILSSKKLLLSDSGFYLCAWSVQGKSYEQYFGPGTRLTVT.

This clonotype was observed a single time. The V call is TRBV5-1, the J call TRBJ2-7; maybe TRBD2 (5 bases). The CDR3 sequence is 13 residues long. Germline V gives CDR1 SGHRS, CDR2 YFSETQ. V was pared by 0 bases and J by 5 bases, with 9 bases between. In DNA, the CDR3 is TGCGCCAGCAGCTTGGTCGAGGGCCACGAGCAGTACTTC. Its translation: CASSLVEGHEQYF. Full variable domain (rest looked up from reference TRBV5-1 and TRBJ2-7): KAGVTQTPRYLIKTRGQQVTLSCSPISGHRSVSWYQQTPGQGLQFLFEYFSETQRNKGNFPGRFSGRQFSNSRSEMNVSTLELGDSALYLCASSLVEGHEQYFGPGTRLTVT.

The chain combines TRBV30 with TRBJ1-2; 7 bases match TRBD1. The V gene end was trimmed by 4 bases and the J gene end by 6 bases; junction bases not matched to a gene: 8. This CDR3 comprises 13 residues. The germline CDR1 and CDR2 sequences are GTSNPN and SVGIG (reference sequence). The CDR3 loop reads CAWTSGTEDGYTF. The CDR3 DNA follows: TGTGCCTGGACGTCGGGGACAGAGGATGGCTACACCTTC.